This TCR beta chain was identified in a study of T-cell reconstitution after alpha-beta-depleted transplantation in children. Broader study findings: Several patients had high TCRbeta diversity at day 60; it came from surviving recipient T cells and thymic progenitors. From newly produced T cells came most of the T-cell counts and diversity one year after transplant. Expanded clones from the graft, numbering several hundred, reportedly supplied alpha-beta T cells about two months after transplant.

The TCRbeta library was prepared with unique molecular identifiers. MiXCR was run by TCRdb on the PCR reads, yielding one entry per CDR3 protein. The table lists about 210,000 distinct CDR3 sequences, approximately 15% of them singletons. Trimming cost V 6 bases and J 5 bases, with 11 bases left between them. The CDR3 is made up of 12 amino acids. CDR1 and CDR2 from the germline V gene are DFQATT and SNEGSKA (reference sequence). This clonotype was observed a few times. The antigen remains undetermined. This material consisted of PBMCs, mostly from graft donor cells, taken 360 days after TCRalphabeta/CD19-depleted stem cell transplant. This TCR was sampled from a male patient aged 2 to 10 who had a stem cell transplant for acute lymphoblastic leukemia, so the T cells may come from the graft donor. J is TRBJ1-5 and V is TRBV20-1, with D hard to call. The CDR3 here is CSAGPGDQPQHF. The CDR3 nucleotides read TGCAGTGCAGGACCTGGGGATCAGCCCCAGCATTTT.